The 14 T cell receptor beta chains below all came from one sample that was sequenced in a study of blood T cell repertoires in COVID-19. The assay was immunoSEQ multiplex PCR, and TCRdb's table has in-frame clones only and misses some. The sample consists of 75,000 to 100,000 clones, over 70% of them appearing once. Material: peripheral blood. These receptors were taken from a man aged 65 to 79 with acute or convalescent COVID-19.

V and J are TRBV9 and TRBJ2-2; D is ambiguous. The germline CDR1 and CDR2 sequences are SGDLS and YYNGEE. There are 14 residues in the CDR3. Trimming cost V 3 bases and J 1 base, with 7 bases left between them. The CDR3 loop reads CASSARQNTGELFF. CDR3 DNA sequence: TGTGCCAGCAGCGCTCGACAGAACACCGGGGAGCTGTTTTTT.

This clone was counted only a few times. The V call is TRBV24-1, the J call TRBJ2-2; the match to TRBD1 covers 8 bases. This CDR3 comprises 15 residues. CDR1 and CDR2 from the germline V gene are KGHDR and SFDVKD. J gave up 3 bases and V 5 bases, and 4 bases lay outside the gene matches. This CDR3 reads CATSVGQGYTGELFF. The DNA for the CDR3 is TGTGCCACCAGTGTAGGACAGGGATACACCGGGGAGCTGTTTTTT.

The chain joins TRBV5-4 to TRBJ1-3; no reliable D call. With 1 base removed from V and 4 bases from J, the gap between germline ends came to 15 bases. Germline CDR1 SGHNT, CDR2 YYREEE (reference sequence). This CDR3 region has 16 residues. The CDR3 sequence is CASSLNGVSSGNTIYF. Here the CDR3 DNA reads TGTGCCAGCAGCTTGAACGGGGTTTCGTCCGGAAACACCATATATTTT.

A remark on this clone: Relative to the germline gene, one junction end is altered; a read error may explain this. The CDR3 sequence is CTTSDPQGAGETQYF. In DNA form, the CDR3 reads TGTACCACCAGTGATCCACAGGGGGCCGGGGAGACCCAGTACTTC. The chain employs TRBV24-1 and TRBJ2-5; 9 positions match TRBD1. This CDR3 region has 15 residues. CDR1 KGHDR and CDR2 SFDVKD come from the germline V gene.

The CDR3 loop is CASTVTGNTEAFF. CDR3 nucleotide sequence: TGTGCCAGCACCGTGACAGGGAACACTGAAGCTTTCTTT. The chain uses TRBV2 and TRBJ1-1; D is possibly TRBD1 (6 bases). Trimming took off 7 bases at V and 1 base at J, with 10 bases between the two ends. Germline V gives CDR1 SNHLY, CDR2 FYNNEI. The CDR3 has 13 amino acids.

This clone was seen a single time. V gene TRBV2 combines with J gene TRBJ2-3, with 11 bases fitting TRBD1. CDR1 and CDR2 (germline): SNHLY, FYNNEI. Trimming cost V 7 bases and J 0 bases; bases outside gene matches: 6. The CDR3 contains 16 residues. CDR3 amino acids: CASTLDRGQSTDTQYF. The CDR3 DNA reads TGTGCCAGCACCCTGGACAGGGGGCAAAGCACAGATACGCAGTATTTT.

This rearrangement joins TRBV19 to TRBJ1-1, with unresolved D. Germline V CDR1 and CDR2: LNHDA, SQIVND (reference sequence). V shed 3 bases and J shed 7 bases, with 6 bases lying between them. The CDR3 extends over 11 amino acids. Here the CDR3 DNA reads TGTGCCAGTAGTATGGCAAATGAAGCTTTCTTT. As protein: CASSMANEAFF.

The chain recombines TRBV24-1 with TRBJ2-7, with 9 bases lining up with TRBD1. V dropped 5 bases and J dropped 0; count of bases not matched to a gene: 7. Germline assignment: CDR1 KGHDR and CDR2 SFDVKD. The CDR3 is 16 residues long. CDR3 coding DNA: TGTGCCACCAGTGTGGGGGGACAGGGAGACTCCTACGAGCAGTACTTC. It is translated as CATSVGGQGDSYEQYF.

The chain joins TRBV5-1 to TRBJ2-5; tentative D call: TRBD2 (5 bases). V shed 3 bases and J shed 2 bases, with 14 bases lying between them. The length of the CDR3 is 15 residues. Looked up from germline, CDR1 is SGHRS and CDR2 is YFSETQ. CDR3 region: CASSSSGGWQETQYF. The CDR3 DNA reads TGCGCCAGCAGCTCCAGCGGAGGTTGGCAAGAGACCCAGTACTTC. Filled out from reference TRBV5-1 and TRBJ2-5, the complete variable domain reads KAGVTQTPRYLIKTRGQQVTLSCSPISGHRSVSWYQQTPGQGLQFLFEYFSETQRNKGNFPGRFSGRQFSNSRSEMNVSTLELGDSALYLCASSSSGGWQETQYFGPGTRLLVL.

The chain has TRBV28 and TRBJ2-5; the D gene is possibly TRBD2 (6 bases). Per the germline V gene, CDR1 is MDHEN and CDR2 is SYDVKM. The V gene lost 7 bases and the J gene lost 2 bases, with 11 bases spanning the gap. This CDR3 region has 13 residues. The CDR3, as DNA: TGTGCCAGCACCGGGACTGCTCAAGAGACCCAGTACTTC. As protein: CASTGTAQETQYF.

The rearrangement uses TRBV27 and TRBJ2-3; TRBD1 aligns across 11 bases. V was clipped by 2 bases and J by 11 bases; unmatched bases: 3. The CDR3 has 13 residues. The germline V gene encodes CDR1 MNHEY and CDR2 SMNVEV (reference sequence). The CDR3 loop is CASSLPGTGGQYF. The CDR3 bases are TGTGCCAGCAGTTTACCTGGGACAGGGGGGCAGTATTTT.

CDR3 bases: TGTGCCAGCGGGAGGGGAGCCTACGAGCAGTACTTC. Protein product: CASGRGAYEQYF. The chain is built from TRBV5-4 and TRBJ2-7, with 7 bases lining up with TRBD2. Germline V gives CDR1 SGHNT, CDR2 YYREEE (reference sequence). CDR3 length: 12 amino acids. The V segment lost 7 bases and the J segment 2 bases; nucleotides outside the gene matches: 3.

DNA for the CDR3: TGCGCCAGCAGCTTGATCCCCTCGGGGGTCGACAATGAGCAGTTCTTC. Amino acid sequence: CASSLIPSGVDNEQFF. The rearrangement links TRBV5-1 to TRBJ2-1; D possibly corresponds to TRBD2 (6 bases). The CDR3 sequence is 16 residues long. V lost 1 base and J lost 5, with 16 bases in between. CDR1 is SGHRS and CDR2 is YFSETQ in the germline V gene.

V is TRBV25-1 and J is TRBJ1-1; D call uncertain. The germline V and J ends were trimmed by 6 bases and 8 bases, with 13 bases remaining between them. CDR3 length equals 12 residues. Germline-derived CDR1 and CDR2 are MGHDK and SYGVNS. In DNA, the CDR3 is TGTGCCAGCAGCCCGCTTGGGAGAGAAGCTTTCTTT. This codes for CASSPLGREAFF.